These 21 T cell receptor beta chains were all obtained from the same sample, sequenced in a study of T-cell reconstitution after alpha-beta-depleted transplantation in children. Unique molecular identifiers were built into the TCRbeta library. TCRdb ran MiXCR on the PCR reads and lists one entry per CDR3 protein. Here the sample spans 420,000 or so distinct CDR3 sequences, around 9.9% being singletons. The specimen was PBMCs from the stem cell graft donor, collected from the stem cell graft. Source of these receptors: a human donor who donated a stem cell graft to a child with acute myeloid leukemia.

Here the CDR3 reads CATRPTGPNTGELFF. CDR3 sequence (DNA): TGCGCCACCCGACCGACAGGGCCGAACACCGGGGAGCTGTTTTTT. The gene calls are TRBV5-1 and TRBJ2-2; TRBD1 matches at 7 bases. CDR1 and CDR2 (germline): SGHRS, YFSETQ. This CDR3 is 15 amino acids long. With 9 bases clipped from V and 0 bases from J, the junction kept 8 bases outside the gene matches.

This chain uses TRBV10-3 with TRBJ2-2; D perhaps matches TRBD1 (5 bases). In germline, CDR1 is ENHRY, CDR2 SYGVKD. Trimming shortened V by 5 bases and J by 1 base, and 14 bases separated the two germline ends. The CDR3 runs 16 residues. The CDR3 DNA reads as TGTGCCATCAGTCTCGCACAAACAGGGAACACCGGGGAGCTGTTTTTT. Its translation: CAISLAQTGNTGELFF.

This chain connects TRBV5-5 to TRBJ2-7; 7 bases align to TRBD2. The germline V gene has CDR1 SGHKS and CDR2 YYEKEE (reference sequence). This CDR3 spans 13 amino acids. V was clipped by 5 bases and J by 3 bases; unmatched bases: 5. The CDR3 coding sequence is TGTGCCAGCAGTTACGGGAGGTTCTACGAGCAGTACTTC. This codes for CASSYGRFYEQYF.

This clonotype was counted ten times or more. This chain links TRBV10-3 with TRBJ1-1, with D maybe TRBD1 (6 bases). The germline V gene has CDR1 ENHRY and CDR2 SYGVKD. The CDR3 runs 14 residues. The V end was cut by 6 bases, the J end by 7 bases, with 18 bases between. CDR3 in amino acids: CAIRPFHEDSEAFF. CDR3 bases: TGTGCCATCAGACCTTTTCACGAGGACAGTGAAGCTTTCTTT.

The chain uses TRBV19 and TRBJ2-4, with TRBD1 identical over 8 bases. The CDR3 spans 14 residues. The V segment lost 1 base and the J segment 8 bases; nucleotides outside the gene matches: 4. CDR1 is LNHDA, CDR2 SQIVND, per germline (reference sequence). This CDR3 reads CASSIGQGADIQYF. The CDR3 region has the DNA TGTGCCAGTAGTATAGGCCAGGGGGCTGACATTCAGTACTTC.

This clonotype was counted many times. The chain is built from TRBV5-1 and TRBJ2-2, with 8 nucleotides matching TRBD1. CDR3 size: 13 residues. Germline assignment: CDR1 SGHRS and CDR2 YFSETQ. Trimming cost V 4 bases and J 7 bases; bases outside gene matches: 3. CDR3 in amino acids: CASSAGGVGELFF. The CDR3 region has the DNA TGCGCCAGCAGCGCAGGGGGCGTCGGGGAGCTGTTTTTT.

The chain links TRBV7-8 to TRBJ2-2, with a possible D match to TRBD2 (5 bases). V dropped 1 base and J dropped 5 bases, with 8 bases sitting between them. The CDR3 runs 14 residues. Per the germline V gene, CDR1 is SGHVS and CDR2 is FQNEAQ. As DNA, the CDR3 is TGTGCCAGCAGCTTAGGCCGACTAACCGGGGAGCTGTTTTTT. Protein product: CASSLGRLTGELFF.

This clonotype was seen repeatedly, ten times or more. The rearrangement joins TRBV9 to TRBJ2-1; the D gene is possibly TRBD2 (5 bases). This CDR3 region has 14 residues. Germline CDR1 SGDLS, CDR2 YYNGEE. Trimming took 8 bases from V and 2 from J, leaving 14 bases between them. CDR3 sequence: CASSGSSPYNEQFF. In DNA form, the CDR3 reads TGTGCCAGTTCGGGGTCTAGCCCCTACAATGAGCAGTTCTTC.

There are a few counts of this clonotype. This rearrangement joins TRBV5-1 to TRBJ1-1; 8 bases line up with TRBD1. Trimming took 4 bases from V and 11 from J; bases not matched to a gene: 10. The V gene's germline CDR1 is SGHRS and CDR2 YFSETQ. The CDR3 runs to 13 residues. The CDR3 DNA sequence: TGCGCCAGCAGCATCGATGGACAGGGTGGGGCTTTCTTT. Amino acids: CASSIDGQGGAFF.

This clonotype was detected only a few times. This rearrangement joins TRBV20-1 to TRBJ2-5; the match to TRBD2 covers 10 bases. The CDR3 contains 16 residues. Trimming removed 1 base from V and 5 bases from J; junction bases left unmatched: 10. Germline V CDR1 and CDR2: DFQATT, SNEGSKA (reference sequence). CDR3 sequence reads: CSARGGSGGAWETQYF. CDR3 DNA sequence: TGCAGTGCTAGAGGAGGAAGCGGGGGGGCCTGGGAGACCCAGTACTTC.

The rearrangement joins TRBV5-1 to TRBJ2-7, with TRBD1 identical over 7 bases. The CDR3 has 14 amino acids. V trimming: 0 bases; J trimming: 4 bases; junction bases outside the gene matches: 4. Germline V gene sequence: CDR1 SGHRS, CDR2 YFSETQ. CDR3 coding DNA: TGCGCCAGCAGCTTGGGGGGGACAGATTACGAGCAGTACTTC. Translated, it gives CASSLGGTDYEQYF.

This clonotype was seen ten or more times. The chain recombines TRBV2 with TRBJ1-2; no clear D gene. The CDR3 extends over 14 amino acids. From germline, CDR1 is SNHLY and CDR2 FYNNEI. The V end lost 1 base, the J end lost 7 bases, and 13 bases lay between the germline ends. CDR3 sequence reads: CASSEGQAVGGYTF. The CDR3 DNA reads TGTGCCAGCAGTGAAGGCCAGGCCGTCGGTGGCTACACCTTC.

This clonotype came up many times. The rearrangement links TRBV12-3 or TRBV12-4 to TRBJ2-5, with D possibly matching TRBD2 (6 bases). V lost 7 bases to trimming and J lost 7 bases, with 13 bases between them. CDR3 size: 12 residues. The CDR3 is CASTEGRGTQYF. CDR3 coding DNA: TGTGCCAGCACGGAGGGGCGTGGGACCCAGTACTTC.

This clonotype was counted only a few times. CDR3 amino acids: CASSLAGISGATLGTQYF. In DNA form, the CDR3 reads TGCGCCAGCAGCTTGGCGGGGATTAGCGGGGCAACCCTGGGGACCCAGTACTTC. The chain carries TRBV5-1 and TRBJ2-5; 8 bases agree with TRBD2. The CDR3 has 18 residues. CDR1 and CDR2 from the germline V gene are SGHRS and YFSETQ. V was pared by 0 bases and J by 7 bases, with 17 bases of the junction left unmatched.

This clonotype was recorded only once. The junction departs from germline at one end; a sequencing error may be responsible. V and J are TRBV5-6 and TRBJ2-1, with D tentatively TRBD2 (6 bases). CDR1 and CDR2 (germline): SGHDT, YYEEEE. CDR3 length: 11 residues. In nucleotides, the CDR3 is TGTGCCAGCTCCGGGGGTAGCGAGCACTTCTTC. It encodes CASSGGSEHFF.

CDR3 in amino acids: CVSALVRYNEQFF. The CDR3 DNA sequence: TGTGTGTCCGCGTTGGTCCGATACAATGAGCAGTTCTTC. The gene calls are TRBV12-3 or TRBV12-4 and TRBJ2-1, with no clear D. The CDR3 extends over 13 amino acids.

This rearrangement joins TRBV4-2 to TRBJ2-2; 14 bases line up with TRBD2. Germline V gives CDR1 LGHNA, CDR2 YNFKEQ. J gave up 7 bases and V 0 bases, and 10 bases lay outside the gene matches. CDR3 length equals 19 residues. CDR3: CASSQDFAGLAGVDGELFF. The CDR3 nucleotides read TGTGCCAGCAGCCAAGACTTCGCGGGACTAGCGGGAGTTGACGGGGAGCTGTTTTTT.

This clonotype has at least ten counts. This chain connects TRBV20-1 to TRBJ2-5; TRBD2 is a possible D gene (6 bases). There are 12 residues in the CDR3. V was clipped by 6 bases and J by 1 base, with 9 bases between them. Germline lookup yields CDR1 DFQATT and CDR2 SNEGSKA (reference sequence). In nucleotides, the CDR3 is TGCAGTGCCGGGAGTTTCCAAGAGACCCAGTACTTC. The encoded protein is CSAGSFQETQYF.

At least ten counts were recorded for this clonotype. The J gene is TRBJ1-5, the V gene TRBV27; possibly TRBD1 for D (5 bases). Between the trimmed V and J ends, which lost 7 bases and 6 bases, there was a span of 16 bases. The CDR3 is 14 amino acids. CDR1 and CDR2 from the germline V gene are MNHEY and SMNVEV (reference sequence). DNA for the CDR3: TGTGCCAGCAAACGGTGGCAGGGTCGTCAGCCCCAGCATTTT. Translation: CASKRWQGRQPQHF.

This sequence joins TRBV15 and TRBJ2-3; D perhaps matches TRBD1 (5 bases). Between the trimmed V and J ends, which lost 5 bases and 3 bases, there was a span of 15 bases. Looked up from germline, CDR1 is LNHNV and CDR2 is YYDKDF (reference sequence). The CDR3 has 15 amino acids. The CDR3 DNA sequence: TGTGCCACCAGCCCAGGGCGAAGGGTAACAGATACGCAGTATTTT. It specifies CATSPGRRVTDTQYF.

V usage is TRBV30 and J usage is TRBJ2-1; 15 bases line up with TRBD2. The CDR3 is made up of 17 amino acids. Looked up from germline, CDR1 is GTSNPN and CDR2 is SVGIG (reference sequence). V lost 0 bases and J lost 6; bases outside the gene matches: 6. The chain's CDR3 is CAWSVAKGLAGGNEQFF. The DNA for the CDR3 is TGTGCCTGGAGTGTAGCTAAGGGACTAGCGGGAGGCAATGAGCAGTTCTTC.